This T cell receptor beta chain was captured in a study of blood T cell repertoires in COVID-19 (dated by TCRdb to the early 2020s). General notes on the study: The collaborator samples originated in the United States, Italy and Spain and spanned the acute and convalescent phases of COVID-19. The repertoires were released in a freely available public database intended as a resource for research on the immune response to SARS-CoV-2. The prospective study material was composed of cDNA or gDNA derived from T cells, B-cell-depleted T cells, or PBMCs. Samples came from the ongoing ImmuneRACE study (first 160 participants) plus 1,254 subjects from 6 global collaborators. Nearly every sample came with metadata listing a de-identified subject ID, COVID-19 status, age in years and sex. HLA class I and class II types, where available, came from metadata supplied by the sample provider rather than from assay-based typing. Deeply sampled blood TCRbeta repertoires from subjects exposed to, actively infected with, or recovered from COVID-19 were included in the dataset. The paper's findings and limits, for the study overall: Clinical and demographic metadata were provided uncurated, with the amount varying by source and participant.

Whole blood was collected in K2EDTA tubes by collaborating institutions according to the institutions' own protocols. Collaborator samples were shipped for TCRbeta analysis as frozen whole blood, isolated PBMCs, or DNA extracted from either sample type. TCRbeta CDR3 regions were amplified from genomic DNA using the immunoSEQ Assay, a bias-controlled multiplex PCR. Per the authors' processing: Within the assay, amplification of reference gene primers was used to estimate how many nucleated cells each sample contained. Sequence reads were collapsed and filtered to measure the absolute abundance of every unique TCRbeta CDR3 rearrangement. For each sample, productive Simpson clonality was calculated as the square root of Simpson's diversity index across productive rearrangements. The table was pulled from immuneACCESS by TCRdb, which kept in-frame rearrangements only. Such tables lose some clones; where checked, under half of the loss comes from unresolved V genes, and the rest has no known cause. That table supplies the V and J calls and clone size; D and trimming were determined from the DNA. The sample has around 380,000 clones on record, about four fifths of them singletons. Jointly, the top ten make up 1.1% of the sample.

About this clone itself: There is no known antigen for this receptor. The sample holds no much larger clone one base away, and base qualities are not on file.

The CDR3 sequence holds 17 residues, the cysteine and phenylalanine included. Of all the DNA, just the CDR3 is kept, 51 bases in frame from base 1. CDR1 and CDR2 were assigned from the germline V gene (reference sequence) as LGHDT and YNNKEL. V ends up 3 bases short and J 3 bases short, with an unmatched junction base count of 8. The chain is encoded by TRBV3-1 (or the pseudogene TRBV3-2) joined to TRBJ2-3; a stretch of 11 junction bases matches TRBD2. This TCR was recovered from a human donor with acute or convalescent COVID-19. The donor label of this sample is uncertain. Material for sequencing was peripheral blood. The nucleotide sequence reads TGTGCCAGCAGCCAGTACTCTAGCGGGAGGATGACAGATACGCAGTATTTT. This encodes CASSQYSSGRMTDTQYF.